The T cell receptor (beta chain) under discussion was sequenced for a study of blood T cells in healthy people across ages. Details on this clonotype: What it recognizes is unknown.

Findings of the study overall: The fall in TCR beta diversity per million T cells was roughly linear with age.

The CDR3 consists of 15 residues. Unmatched junction bases numbered 3, after V lost 0 bases and J lost 2 bases. Then a second PCR, running about 6 to 12 cycles, was carried out with a sample-barcoded 5' primer and a J-beta primer mix. With 12 random nucleotides, a template-switch adaptor tagged each individual cDNA molecule. TCRdb redid the calling of the 5' RACE reads with MiXCR, one entry per CDR3 protein. The repertoire includes around 500,000 distinct CDR3 sequences, about 27% of them detected once, and under 4.5% sits in the top ten. The data were also submitted as part of a second study, on T cells of mothers and their children. That work contributes: For cDNA synthesis, the complete extracted RNA was used (roughly 1.5 ug per 15 ul). Every mother produced more than 9.5 million TCR beta CDR3 reads, whereas every child provided several million.

The rearrangement joins TRBV12-3 or TRBV12-4 to TRBJ2-5, with 7 bases that match TRBD1. Sequencing was carried out using blood. The receptor was isolated from a boy between 2 and 10 years old in good health. The CDR3 DNA reads TGTGCCAGCAGTTTAGCCTCGGGACAGCAAGAGACCCAGTACTTC. It specifies CASSLASGQQETQYF.